These 25 T cell receptor beta chains originate from one sample sequenced in a study of T cell responses to AZD1222 COVID-19 vaccine. Here immunoSEQ multiplex PCR was the method, and the copy in TCRdb shows in-frame clones only, minus some. The sample includes roughly 84,000 clones, around 90% seen only once; the top ten take under 14%. The starting material was peripheral blood, obtained 28 days after the second AZD1222 dose. Source of these receptors: an adult who received the AZD1222 COVID-19 vaccine.

This clone is a singleton in its sample. The chain joins TRBV6-5 to TRBJ1-5; 10 bases agree with TRBD1. This CDR3 is built from 15 residues. J was trimmed by 7 bases and V by 6 bases; bases with no gene match: 9. Germline V gives CDR1 MNHEY, CDR2 SVGAGI. CDR3 nucleotide sequence: TGTGCCAGCAGGACAAGACAGGGGGCGAGCCAGCCCCAGCATTTT. Residues: CASRTRQGASQPQHF.

J is TRBJ2-7 and V is TRBV27; TRBD1 is a possible D gene (6 bases). This CDR3 region has 14 residues. The germline CDR1 and CDR2 sequences are MNHEY and SMNVEV (reference sequence). V dropped 4 bases and J dropped 0 bases, with 10 bases sitting between them. The CDR3 bases are TGTGCCAGCAGTTACACAGGGTCCTCCTACGAGCAGTACTTC. It codes for CASSYTGSSYEQYF.

The gene calls are TRBV7-9 and TRBJ2-4; D possibly corresponds to TRBD2 (7 bases). The CDR3 consists of 14 residues. The germline V gene encodes CDR1 SEHNR and CDR2 FQNEAQ (reference sequence). V dropped 2 bases and J dropped 11 bases, with 16 bases sitting between them. The CDR3 DNA reads as TGTGCCAGCAGCTTATTTTCAAGGGAGGGGGTTCAGTACTTC. This translates into CASSLFSREGVQYF.

This chain's CDR3 is CASSYSRGVGNTIYF. DNA for the CDR3: TGTGCCAGCAGTTACTCGAGGGGGGTGGGAAACACCATATATTTT. This chain joins TRBV6-5 and TRBJ1-3; TRBD1 might be the D (6 bases). CDR1 MNHEY and CDR2 SVGAGI come from the germline V gene. V was shortened by 0 bases and J by 4 bases, with 10 bases between the two germline ends. The CDR3 loop spans 15 amino acids.

The V and J genes are TRBV7-2 and TRBJ1-4; D is uncertain. Germline loops: CDR1 SGHTA, CDR2 FQGNSA. Trimming left V 5 bases short and J 4 bases short, with 17 bases between. The CDR3 covers 16 residues. As DNA, the CDR3 is TGTGCCAGCAGCCCACTATCGGGTGGATTTAATGAAAAACTGTTTTTT. It is translated as CASSPLSGGFNEKLFF. The full variable domain, its missing parts supplied by reference TRBV7-2 and TRBJ1-4, is GAGVSQSPSNKVTEKGKDVELRCDPISGHTALYWYRQSLGQGLEFLIYFQGNSAPDKSGLPSDRFSAERTGGSVSTLTIQRTQQEDSAVYLCASSPLSGGFNEKLFFGSGTQLSVL.

The chain employs TRBV11-3 and TRBJ2-1; TRBD2 matches 7 bases. CDR1 is SGHNT and CDR2 is YENEEA in the germline V gene. With 1 base clipped from V and 8 bases from J, the junction kept 5 bases outside the gene matches. This CDR3 has 14 residues. The CDR3 DNA is TGTGCCAGCAGCTTAGCCGGGACTACCGATGAGCAGTTCTTC. Encoded protein: CASSLAGTTDEQFF.

The CDR3 region is CASSQGAGGSGRPQHF. CDR3 nucleotides: TGTGCCAGCAGCCAAGGAGCAGGGGGATCGGGCCGGCCCCAGCATTTT. This chain joins TRBV3-1 (or the pseudogene TRBV3-2) and TRBJ1-5; 7 bases are a match to TRBD1. The CDR3 contains 16 residues. Germline V lookup: CDR1 LGHDT, CDR2 YNNKEL (reference sequence). V shed 1 base, J shed 9 bases, and the junction held 12 bases outside the gene matches.

J is TRBJ2-3 and V is TRBV5-4; D might be TRBD2 (6 bases). V dropped 0 bases and J dropped 4 bases, with 12 bases sitting between them. Germline V gene data show CDR1 as SGHNT and CDR2 as YYREEE (reference sequence). The CDR3 contains 15 residues. CDR3 coding DNA: TGTGCCAGCAGCTTGGGTGGCGGGGAGGCAGATACGCAGTATTTT. Residues: CASSLGGGEADTQYF. The complete variable domain, with remaining parts taken from reference TRBV5-4 and TRBJ2-3, reads ETGVTQSPTHLIKTRGQQVTLRCSSQSGHNTVSWYQQALGQGPQFIFQYYREEENGRGNFPPRFSGLQFPNYSSELNVNALELDDSALYLCASSLGGGEADTQYFGPGTRLTVL.

This chain joins TRBV6-5 and TRBJ1-2; perhaps TRBD1 as D (6 bases). V lost 5 bases to trimming and J lost 2 bases, with 9 bases between them. Germline CDR1 MNHEY, CDR2 SVGAGI. The CDR3 length is 13 residues. The CDR3 spells CASSSQGNYGYTF. The CDR3 nucleotides are TGTGCCAGCAGTAGTCAGGGGAACTATGGCTACACCTTC.

The chain links TRBV25-1 to TRBJ1-4, with D possibly matching TRBD1 (5 bases). Germline-derived CDR1 and CDR2 are MGHDK and SYGVNS. This CDR3 is built from 13 residues. Trimming shortened V by 9 bases and J by 8 bases, and 16 bases separated the two germline ends. The CDR3 loop reads CASTGTLGEKLFF. The CDR3 nucleotides read TGTGCCAGTACCGGGACCCTGGGGGAAAAACTGTTTTTT.

The chain recombines TRBV28 with TRBJ2-7; 7 bases fit TRBD1. Trimming removed 10 bases from V and 2 bases from J; junction bases left unmatched: 8. CDR3 length: 13 residues. CDR1 is MDHEN, CDR2 SYDVKM, per germline. This CDR3 is CATDTGAAYEQYF. CDR3 DNA: TGTGCCACCGATACAGGGGCGGCCTACGAGCAGTACTTC. The variable domain in full, completed from reference TRBV28 and TRBJ2-7, reads DVKVTQSSRYLVKRTGEKVFLECVQDMDHENMFWYRQDPGLGLRLIYFSYDVKMKEKGDIPEGYSVSREKKERFSLILESASTNQTSMYLCATDTGAAYEQYFGPGTRLTVT.

This rearrangement joins TRBV18 to TRBJ1-2; D is perhaps TRBD1 (5 bases). The CDR3 totals 15 residues. From germline, CDR1 is KGHSH and CDR2 LQKENI. Between the trimmed V and J ends, which lost 3 bases and 4 bases, there was a span of 15 bases. CDR3 sequence: CASSPYGREGYGYTF. The CDR3 nucleotides are TGTGCCAGCTCACCCTACGGCAGGGAGGGCTATGGCTACACCTTC.

The CDR3 nucleotides read TGTGCCAGCAGTTACTCAGGGGTGCGTCGGGATTCACCCCTCCACTTT. Amino acid sequence: CASSYSGVRRDSPLHF. The V call is TRBV6-5, the J call TRBJ1-6; possible D gene TRBD1, 5 bases. CDR3 length equals 16 residues. The germline CDR1 and CDR2 sequences are MNHEY and SVGAGI. V was shortened by 0 bases and J by 8 bases, with 14 bases between the two germline ends.

The chain has TRBV27 and TRBJ2-7; 11 bases are a match to TRBD1. With 2 bases clipped from V and 3 bases from J, the junction kept 3 bases outside the gene matches. The CDR3 totals 15 residues. From germline, CDR1 is MNHEY and CDR2 SMNVEV (reference sequence). The DNA for the CDR3 is TGTGCCAGCAGTTTAGGACAGGGGGCCCTCTACGAGCAGTACTTC. Translated: CASSLGQGALYEQYF.

This clone is a singleton in its sample. This chain uses TRBV11-2 with TRBJ2-1; 10 nucleotides line up with TRBD1. Germline-derived CDR1 and CDR2 are SGHAT and FQNNGV. The CDR3 runs to 17 residues. V was pared by 4 bases and J by 6 bases, with 12 bases of the junction left unmatched. As DNA, the CDR3 is TGTGCCAGCAGCTACGTGCTGCGGGACAGGGGTTTCAATGAGCAGTTCTTC. This sequence encodes CASSYVLRDRGFNEQFF.

The V call is TRBV5-1, the J call TRBJ2-5, with 7 bases aligning to TRBD1. The CDR3 contains 13 residues. The germline V gene encodes CDR1 SGHRS and CDR2 YFSETQ. V dropped 4 bases and J dropped 5; count of bases not matched to a gene: 5. Here the CDR3 DNA reads TGCGCCAGCAGCGGGGACAGAATGGAGACCCAGTACTTC. Its protein product is CASSGDRMETQYF. The variable domain in full, with the rest retrieved from reference TRBV5-1 and TRBJ2-5, is KAGVTQTPRYLIKTRGQQVTLSCSPISGHRSVSWYQQTPGQGLQFLFEYFSETQRNKGNFPGRFSGRQFSNSRSEMNVSTLELGDSALYLCASSGDRMETQYFGPGTRLLVL.

This chain connects TRBV25-1 to TRBJ1-4, with TRBD1 matching over 7 bases. Trimming cost V 4 bases and J 11 bases; bases outside gene matches: 10. Per the germline V gene, CDR1 is MGHDK and CDR2 is SYGVNS. This CDR3 has 14 residues. CDR3 bases: TGTGCCAGCAGTGTGGAGGGGGCTGTGGGTAAACTGTTTTTT. The encoded protein is CASSVEGAVGKLFF.

V gene TRBV7-3 combines with J gene TRBJ2-3; D remains unclear. CDR1 is SGHTA and CDR2 is FQGTGA in the germline V gene. The CDR3 runs to 14 residues. The ends were cut back, 2 bases at V and 4 bases at J, with 10 bases in the middle. CDR3 sequence: CASSLEVAPDTQYF. The CDR3 DNA sequence: TGTGCCAGCAGCTTAGAGGTAGCCCCAGATACGCAGTATTTT.

This chain connects TRBV2 to TRBJ1-2; 11 nucleotides align to TRBD1. The ends lost 6 bases at V and 3 bases at J; junction bases unmatched: 0. The CDR3 runs to 13 residues. Per the germline V gene, CDR1 is SNHLY and CDR2 is FYNNEI. The CDR3 sequence: CASRGQGDYGYTF. The CDR3 DNA sequence: TGTGCCAGCAGGGGACAGGGGGACTATGGCTACACCTTC.

The chain links TRBV3-1 (or the pseudogene TRBV3-2) to TRBJ1-4; no clear D gene. Trimming removed 6 bases from V and 1 base from J, with 6 bases in between. The CDR3 extends over 13 amino acids. The germline V gene encodes CDR1 LGHDT and CDR2 YNNKEL (reference sequence). The CDR3 sequence: CASSVGTNEKLFF. The CDR3 DNA follows: TGTGCCAGCAGTGTGGGAACTAATGAAAAACTGTTTTTT.

The chain carries TRBV5-5 and TRBJ2-1, with D perhaps matching TRBD1 or TRBD2 (5 bases each). V was pared by 4 bases and J by 0 bases, with 14 bases between. Germline lookup yields CDR1 SGHKS and CDR2 YYEKEE (reference sequence). The CDR3 covers 16 residues. CDR3 region: CASSRGWGSSYNEQFF. The CDR3 DNA reads TGTGCCAGCAGCCGGGGTTGGGGGAGCTCCTACAATGAGCAGTTCTTC.

The V gene is TRBV29-1, the J gene TRBJ2-7; the match to TRBD2 covers 10 bases. CDR3 size: 14 residues. Trimming at V came to 6 bases and at J to 2 bases, leaving 7 bases not matched to a gene. Germline V gene data show CDR1 as SQVTM and CDR2 as ANQGSEA. Written as DNA, the CDR3 is TGCAGCGTGCGGACTAGCGGAAATACCTACGAGCAGTACTTC. Residues: CSVRTSGNTYEQYF.

The chain joins TRBV6-5 to TRBJ2-7, with 7 bases identical to TRBD1. Unmatched junction bases numbered 5, after V lost 2 bases and J lost 1 base. Germline-derived CDR1 and CDR2 are MNHEY and SVGAGI. The CDR3 totals 15 residues. CDR3 sequence (DNA): TGTGCCAGCAGTTACGGTAGGACAGGATCCTACGAGCAGTACTTC. It codes for CASSYGRTGSYEQYF.

This chain joins TRBV6-5 and TRBJ1-4; possible D gene TRBD1, 5 bases. Germline CDR1 and CDR2: MNHEY and SVGAGI. This CDR3 has 14 amino acids. The germline V and J ends were trimmed by 6 bases and 5 bases, with 13 bases remaining between them. The CDR3 nucleotides are TGTGCCAGCAGATCCGGGACGGCGAATGAAAAACTGTTTTTT. The encoded protein is CASRSGTANEKLFF.

The chain is built from TRBV5-1 and TRBJ1-4; 9 bases fit TRBD1. Germline trimming cut 4 bases from V and 7 bases from J; bases unmatched to any gene: 5. The CDR3 extends over 14 amino acids. Germline CDR1 and CDR2: SGHRS and YFSETQ. The CDR3 reads CASSIGQGIEKLFF. In DNA form, the CDR3 reads TGCGCCAGCAGCATTGGACAGGGGATTGAAAAACTGTTTTTT.